Described below is a single T cell receptor (beta chain) sequence and its context. This clone was detected ten times or more. Its antigen is currently not known. The junction shows a germline mismatch at one end, possibly a read error. Library preparation was by the immunoSEQ multiplex PCR assay. As for the original processing: A statistical classification framework was developed to diagnose cytomegalovirus status using the catalog of TCR beta chain sequences. The clones in this table, taken by TCRdb from immuneACCESS, are in-frame only. Not every clone is retained; where verified, under half of the shortfall comes from an unresolved V gene, and the cause of the rest is unknown. V and J calls and clone size are copied from that table; D and trimming were computed from the DNA. In this sample the table shows about 160,000 clones, around four fifths of which occur a single time. Around 2.5% of the sample is in the top ten clones.

The data were obtained in a study of cytomegalovirus exposure and HLA in healthy donors (dated by TCRdb to 2016 to 2017). Context from the whole study: The 670 or so repertoires of the first cohort and the 110 or so validation repertoires were produced on the same platform, according to a later analysis. To predict cytomegalovirus infection status, the study combined high-throughput TCR immunosequencing, statistical association of individual TCRs with disease status, and machine learning. The study was designed to test whether signatures of past pathogen exposure could be identified by cataloging public T cell receptors. In addition to the first cohort of 500 to 850 subjects, a separate validation cohort of 130 or so different subjects was used.

There are 13 amino acids in the CDR3, from cysteine to phenylalanine inclusive. Only CDR3 DNA is held: 39 bases, read in frame from base 1. CDR1 and CDR2, per the germline V gene, are SNHLY and FYNNEI. Study-wide findings and limitations: The study gave a list of roughly 150 TCR beta chains associated with cytomegalovirus. Most TCR sequences were seen in very few donors, while some public TCRs were found in many individuals. In both the original and validation cohorts, the classifier was reported to diagnose cytomegalovirus status with high specificity and sensitivity. According to the authors, the approach could potentially be generalized to other disease states and immunological phenotypes. In a later analysis, TCRs clustered in the first cohort were found to also tend to co-occur in the roughly 120 validation repertoires, with around 94% of cluster scores above 0. A later analysis lacked HLA typing for the validation cohort, so it scored co-occurrence in that cohort across all 110 or so repertoires. In vitro tests confirmed that three of the cytomegalovirus-associated TCR beta chains recognize cytomegalovirus antigens.

The donors were included in the validation cohort of over a hundred subjects, a group kept apart from the approximately 700-subject first cohort. The receptor chain draws on TRBV2 and TRBJ2-2; TRBD1 is a possible D gene, resting on 6 matching bases. The sample consisted of PBMCs. This clonotype was obtained from a man aged 25-40 years in good health and CMV-seropositive. The DNA sequence is TGTGCCAGCAGCGAAGAGGGGGTCGGGGAGCTGTTTTTT. This encodes CASSEEGVGELFF.